There are a few counts of the clone carrying this TCR beta chain. Its antigen remains unidentified. Unique molecular identifiers were incorporated when the TCRbeta library was constructed. TCRdb processed the PCR reads anew with MiXCR; each CDR3 protein has one entry. The table shows about 900,000 distinct CDR3 sequences, with roughly 31% occurring only once. CDR3 length: 15 residues. Germline values: CDR1 DFQATT, CDR2 SNEGSKA (reference sequence). The V and J ends lost 0 bases and 1 base respectively, with 12 bases between them. This record belongs to a study of T-cell reconstitution after alpha-beta-depleted transplantation in children. Broader study findings: T-cell counts and diversity at one year post-transplant came mainly from newly produced T cells. Some patients showed high day-60 TCRbeta diversity, which derived from surviving recipient T cells and thymic progenitors.

This sample comprised PBMCs, mostly from graft donor cells, obtained 360 days after TCRalphabeta/CD19-depleted stem cell transplant. This clonotype originated in a boy under two years old who had a stem cell transplant for SCID, so the T cells may come from the graft donor. This chain connects TRBV20-1 to TRBJ2-5; D uncertain. The CDR3 region has the DNA TGCAGTGCTAGAGATTCAGAAGCGACCCAAGAGACCCAGTACTTC. It specifies CSARDSEATQETQYF.